The 14 T cell receptor beta chains reported below all come from one sample, sequenced in a study of low-dose radiotherapy and immunotherapy resistance in tumors. Priming of first-strand cDNA relied on TRAV- and TRBV-specific primers (covering alpha and beta chains). PCR amplification of the TCRs was performed with Phusion for 20 PCR cycles, and it relied on a constant-region primer together with a V-primer adapter. TCRdb reprocessed the reads with MiXCR, giving one entry per CDR3 protein. Among 6,500 to 8,500 distinct CDR3 sequences listed, around 50% were seen once. The receptor source for this set is a human donor with advanced metastatic prostate, ovarian, gallbladder or colorectal cancer (not recorded which). This table probably holds off-target reads from a library built for another chain.

The sample holds one count of this clonotype. This chain uses TRBV15 with TRBJ2-2, with D possibly being TRBD2 (5 bases). V was shortened by 6 bases and J by 7 bases, with 12 bases between the two germline ends. Germline V lookup: CDR1 LNHNV, CDR2 YYDKDF (reference sequence). The CDR3 spans 13 residues. The CDR3 sequence: CATRRDQNGELFF. CDR3 nucleotide sequence: TGTGCCACCAGGAGGGATCAAAACGGGGAGCTGTTTTTT.

The rearrangement links TRBV5-5 to TRBJ2-5; 7 positions agree with TRBD1. CDR1 and CDR2 from the germline V gene are SGHKS and YYEKEE (reference sequence). Trimming took 1 base from V and 6 from J; bases not matched to a gene: 3. The CDR3 spans 13 residues. In nucleotides, the CDR3 is TGTGCCAGCAGCTTGTCGGGACAGCAGACCCAGTACTTC. This codes for CASSLSGQQTQYF.

The chain links TRBV30 to TRBJ2-3, with a tentative D call TRBD2 (5 bases). V lost 2 bases, J lost 4 bases, and 16 bases lay in between. From germline, CDR1 is GTSNPN and CDR2 SVGIG (reference sequence). CDR3 length: 15 amino acids. The chain's CDR3 is CAWSPAGQWSDTQYF. The CDR3 nucleotides are TGTGCCTGGAGTCCGGCGGGCCAATGGTCAGATACGCAGTATTTT.

This clonotype showed up just once. V usage is TRBV30 and J usage is TRBJ2-1, with 16 bases lining up with TRBD2. The CDR3 covers 17 residues. CDR1 GTSNPN and CDR2 SVGIG come from the germline V gene (reference sequence). V gave up 4 bases and J gave up 2 bases; unmatched junction bases: 5. DNA of the CDR3: TGTGCCTGGAAGGGGACTAGCGGGGGGGCCGCCTACAATGAGCAGTTCTTC. This codes for CAWKGTSGGAAYNEQFF.

This chain links TRBV29-1 with TRBJ2-3; D call uncertain. The CDR3 length is 15 residues. Germline-derived CDR1 and CDR2 are SQVTM and ANQGSEA. V was shortened by 2 bases and J by 4 bases, with 16 bases between the two germline ends. The CDR3: CSVELPQRGPDTQYF. The DNA of the CDR3 is TGCAGCGTTGAACTCCCACAACGTGGGCCAGATACGCAGTATTTT.

The CDR3 sequence: CASSQKAGQPQHF. CDR3 bases: TGTGCCAGCTCGCAGAAAGCGGGGCAGCCCCAGCATTTT. The chain uses TRBV18 and TRBJ1-5, with no clear D. Germline CDR1 reads KGHSH; CDR2 reads LQKENI. Trimming cost V 6 bases and J 7 bases, with 13 bases left between them. This CDR3 is built from 13 residues.

This clonotype was seen a single time. The chain combines TRBV15 with TRBJ2-6; no clear D. This CDR3 contains 17 residues. Germline V gene data show CDR1 as LNHNV and CDR2 as YYDKDF (reference sequence). Trimming took 1 base from V and 0 from J, leaving 10 bases between them. For the CDR3, the DNA is TGTGCCACCAGCAGAGCGGGCACTCGCTCTGGGGCCAACGTCCTGACTTTC. Its protein is CATSRAGTRSGANVLTF.

This clonotype was recorded a few times. V is TRBV12-3 or TRBV12-4 and J is TRBJ2-2; D is possibly TRBD1 (6 bases). The CDR3 is made up of 15 amino acids. V was clipped by 4 bases and J by 0 bases, with 9 bases between them. CDR3: CASSYRTANTGELFF. CDR3 DNA: TGTGCCAGCAGTTACCGGACAGCGAACACCGGGGAGCTGTTTTTT.

This clonotype appeared once. This chain joins TRBV7-6 and TRBJ1-4; no definite D call. The V and J ends lost 1 base and 2 bases respectively, with 11 bases between them. CDR1 is SGHVS, CDR2 FNYEAQ, per germline. This CDR3 contains 16 residues. The CDR3 loop reads CASSLGEGATNEKLFF. DNA for the CDR3: TGTGCCAGCAGCTTAGGGGAAGGAGCGACTAATGAAAAACTGTTTTTT.

The rearrangement uses TRBV30 and TRBJ1-2; the match to TRBD1 covers 7 bases. Germline V gene lookup returns CDR1 GTSNPN and CDR2 SVGIG (reference sequence). CDR3 length: 12 residues. Germline trimming cut 4 bases from V and 8 bases from J; bases unmatched to any gene: 7. This chain's CDR3 is CAWTGGQRGYTF. CDR3 DNA sequence: TGTGCCTGGACAGGGGGACAGAGGGGCTACACCTTC.

J is TRBJ2-3 and V is TRBV29-1; unclear D gene. Germline CDR1 and CDR2: SQVTM and ANQGSEA. V was trimmed by 7 bases and J by 3 bases, leaving 11 bases between them. CDR3 size: 12 residues. The CDR3: CSATITTDTQYF. Written as DNA, the CDR3 is TGCAGCGCGACGATCACGACAGATACGCAGTATTTT.

The sample holds a few counts of this clonotype. The chain employs TRBV19 and TRBJ2-3; 9 nucleotides agree with TRBD2. Per germline, CDR1 LNHDA and CDR2 SQIVND (reference sequence). This CDR3 region has 15 residues. The junction had 6 bases not matched to a gene; V was cut back by 6 bases and J by 2 bases. The CDR3 loop reads CASSNSGGYTDTQYF. CDR3 coding DNA: TGTGCCAGTAGCAATAGCGGGGGCTACACAGATACGCAGTATTTT.

Written as DNA, the CDR3 is TGCAGCGTTGTTGACTCGGAGCAGTTCTTC. This codes for CSVVDSEQFF. The rearrangement links TRBV29-1 to TRBJ2-1; D not resolved. Germline CDR1 SQVTM, CDR2 ANQGSEA. Trimming took 4 bases from V and 10 from J, leaving 8 bases between them. The length of the CDR3 is 10 residues.

The chain recombines TRBV19 with TRBJ1-4; D call uncertain. The CDR3 is made up of 13 amino acids. Germline V CDR1 and CDR2: LNHDA, SQIVND (reference sequence). V dropped 3 bases and J dropped 5 bases, with 7 bases sitting between them. CDR3 bases: TGTGCCAGTAGTATCGGACGGAATGAAAAACTGTTTTTT. Its protein is CASSIGRNEKLFF.